Below, 5 T cell receptor beta chains from the same sample are listed, as sequenced in a study of T-cell memory formation after mild COVID-19. TCRdb processed the 5' RACE reads anew with MiXCR; each CDR3 protein has one entry. The sample shows 150,000 to 200,000 distinct CDR3 sequences, roughly 17% of them seen only once. Sequencing was done on a sample of PBMCs or a T cell subset sorted from them (not recorded which). Source of these receptors: an adult woman who had mild COVID-19 (a few samples of this study predate the infection). Cell type and time point are not known.

This clonotype turned up a few times. The rearrangement links TRBV7-8 to TRBJ1-3, with D possibly being TRBD1 (5 bases). Trimming stripped 5 bases from V and 4 bases from J, with 9 bases between. The CDR3 length is 13 residues. The germline V gene encodes CDR1 SGHVS and CDR2 FQNEAQ. This chain's CDR3 is CASSTRQGNTIYF. For the CDR3, the DNA is TGTGCCAGCAGCACTCGACAGGGAAACACCATATATTTT.

This chain links TRBV20-1 with TRBJ1-5; D gene ambiguous. The CDR3 spans 14 residues. Trimming cost V 0 bases and J 3 bases, with 9 bases left between them. The germline CDR1 and CDR2 sequences are DFQATT and SNEGSKA (reference sequence). The CDR3 region has the DNA TGCAGTGCTAGAGATCGAGGGTCCAATCAGCCCCAGCATTTT. Its translation: CSARDRGSNQPQHF.

This clonotype turned up a few times. The chain uses TRBV29-1 and TRBJ1-1; no clear D. The V gene's germline CDR1 is SQVTM and CDR2 ANQGSEA. This CDR3 region has 13 residues. Trimming shortened V by 0 bases and J by 1 base, and 6 bases separated the two germline ends. The CDR3 bases are TGCAGCGTTGAAGAGGGCAGGAACACTGAAGCTTTCTTT. As protein: CSVEEGRNTEAFF.

The chain employs TRBV20-1 and TRBJ2-3, with D hard to call. Per the germline V gene, CDR1 is DFQATT and CDR2 is SNEGSKA (reference sequence). This CDR3 comprises 14 residues. V was pared by 3 bases and J by 4 bases, with 14 bases between. The CDR3 DNA is TGCAGTGCTAGTATCAGCCGCCCCCCAGATACGCAGTATTTT. This sequence encodes CSASISRPPDTQYF.

This clonotype was counted between two and nine times. This rearrangement joins TRBV10-3 to TRBJ2-5; D possibly matches TRBD1 or TRBD2 (6 bases each). From germline, CDR1 is ENHRY and CDR2 SYGVKD. The CDR3 has 16 residues. Trimming stripped 0 bases from V and 2 bases from J, with 13 bases between. The DNA for the CDR3 is TGTGCCATCAGTGAGTCAGGGGGGCAACTACAAGAGACCCAGTACTTC. Protein product: CAISESGGQLQETQYF.